Shown below are 27 T cell receptor beta chains from a single sample sequenced in a study of blood T cells in healthy people across ages. Combining a sample-barcoded 5' primer with a J-beta primer mix, a second PCR ran for 7 to 11 cycles. TCRdb ran MiXCR on the 5' RACE reads and lists one entry per CDR3 protein. The sample holds 600,000 to 800,000 distinct CDR3 sequences, around a fifth seen once. The specimen was blood. The receptors were sampled from a man between 65 and 80 years old in good health.

The chain employs TRBV20-1 and TRBJ2-5; the D gene is possibly TRBD1 (6 bases). The germline CDR1 and CDR2 sequences are DFQATT and SNEGSKA (reference sequence). The CDR3 covers 14 residues. V lost 0 bases and J lost 7, with 15 bases in between. The CDR3 region has the DNA TGCAGTGCTAGAGAGAGAACAGGGCGGCGGACCCAGTACTTC. Translating it yields CSARERTGRRTQYF.

This clonotype showed up many times. This chain joins TRBV12-3 or TRBV12-4 and TRBJ1-3; D is unclear. The V end lost 5 bases, the J end lost 4 bases, and 6 bases lay between the germline ends. The CDR3 sequence is 12 residues long. The CDR3 DNA sequence: TGTGCCAGCAGTGAGGGCGGAAACACCATATATTTT. As protein: CASSEGGNTIYF.

The CDR3 nucleotides read TGTGCCAGCAGCCCAGCTAGCGGGAGTCCATCCTACAATGAGCAGTTCTTC. Protein sequence: CASSPASGSPSYNEQFF. This rearrangement joins TRBV11-2 to TRBJ2-1; 10 bases are shared with TRBD2. Trimming took 5 bases from V and 1 from J; bases not matched to a gene: 8. Germline V gives CDR1 SGHAT, CDR2 FQNNGV. This CDR3 is built from 17 residues.

This clonotype was seen only a few times. The chain links TRBV7-2 to TRBJ2-5; 10 bases align to TRBD1. The DNA end lines up better with TRBJ2-1; the J call may be wrong. Germline V CDR1 and CDR2: SGHTA, FQGNSA. There are 15 residues in the CDR3. The CDR3 region is CASSSRQGAADEQFF. The CDR3 DNA follows: TGTGCCAGCAGCAGCCGACAGGGGGCTGCGGATGAGCAGTTCTTC.

In its sample, this clonotype was seen many times. The chain is built from TRBV29-1 and TRBJ2-5; D is ambiguous. Trimming left V 3 bases short and J 5 bases short, with 16 bases between. The V gene's germline CDR1 is SQVTM and CDR2 ANQGSEA. CDR3 length: 14 amino acids. DNA for the CDR3: TGCAGCGTTGATCGCCCGAAAGTGGCGGAGACCCAGTACTTC. This codes for CSVDRPKVAETQYF.

This clonotype was seen only a few times. V is TRBV2 and J is TRBJ1-5; maybe TRBD1 (6 bases). The germline V gene encodes CDR1 SNHLY and CDR2 FYNNEI. The CDR3 has 15 residues. With 1 base removed from V and 4 bases from J, the gap between germline ends came to 11 bases. The DNA for the CDR3 is TGTGCCAGCAGTGAAGGAAAGGGGGGGAATCAGCCCCAGCATTTT. As protein: CASSEGKGGNQPQHF. The variable domain in full, with the rest retrieved from reference TRBV2 and TRBJ1-5, is EPEVTQTPSHQVTQMGQEVILRCVPISNHLYFYWYRQILGQKVEFLVSFYNNEISEKSEIFDDQFSVERPDGSNFTLKIRSTKLEDSAMYFCASSEGKGGNQPQHFGDGTRLSIL.

In this sample, this clonotype turned up a few times. V gene TRBV5-5 combines with J gene TRBJ2-3, with TRBD2 matching over 10 bases. The V segment lost 3 bases and the J segment 3 bases; nucleotides outside the gene matches: 7. The CDR3 runs 16 residues. Germline V CDR1 and CDR2: SGHKS, YYEKEE (reference sequence). CDR3 protein: CASSSTSGKPTDTQYF. CDR3 nucleotides: TGTGCCAGCAGCTCAACTAGCGGGAAGCCGACAGATACGCAGTATTTT.

The rearrangement links TRBV3-1 to TRBJ2-3; TRBD2 aligns across 10 bases. V trimming: 0 bases; J trimming: 2 bases; junction bases outside the gene matches: 5. Germline-derived CDR1 and CDR2 are LGHDT and YNNKEL (reference sequence). The CDR3 is 17 residues long. The DNA of the CDR3 is TGTGCCAGCAGCCAAGAAAGCGGGAGGGCTCCCACAGATACGCAGTATTTT. This translates into CASSQESGRAPTDTQYF.

The chain employs TRBV6-5 and TRBJ2-7, with 7 nucleotides matching TRBD1. The CDR3 extends over 12 amino acids. The germline V gene encodes CDR1 MNHEY and CDR2 SVGAGI. Trimming cost V 5 bases and J 9 bases; bases outside gene matches: 7. In nucleotides, the CDR3 is TGTGCCAGCAGTGGAAGGGACAGCAGGCAGTACTTC. Amino acids: CASSGRDSRQYF.

The V and J genes are TRBV5-1 and TRBJ2-1; TRBD2 matches 9 bases. The J call is doubtful: the DNA matches TRBJ2-7 better. Germline CDR1 SGHRS, CDR2 YFSETQ. The CDR3 has 13 amino acids. In DNA form, the CDR3 reads TGCGCCAGCAGCCCTAGCGGGATAAGCGAGCAGTACTTC. Amino acids: CASSPSGISEQYF.

This chain connects TRBV7-8 to TRBJ2-1; TRBD2 matches at 11 bases. Germline CDR1 SGHVS, CDR2 FQNEAQ. V lost 3 bases, J lost 12 bases, and 10 bases stayed unmatched. The CDR3 loop spans 15 amino acids. This CDR3 reads CASSFGTSGMGGQFF. Written as DNA, the CDR3 is TGTGCCAGCAGCTTCGGGACTAGCGGAATGGGGGGGCAGTTCTTC.

This clonotype was recorded at least ten times. The rearrangement uses TRBV28 and TRBJ1-2; D perhaps matches TRBD1 (6 bases). V lost 2 bases to trimming and J lost 1 base, with 8 bases between them. The CDR3 is 14 amino acids. Germline loops: CDR1 MDHEN, CDR2 SYDVKM. The DNA for the CDR3 is TGTGCCAGCAGTTTACAGGGGATTAACTATGGCTACACCTTC. This translates into CASSLQGINYGYTF.

The chain links TRBV19 to TRBJ2-5; 8 bases match TRBD2. Germline lookup yields CDR1 LNHDA and CDR2 SQIVND (reference sequence). With 7 bases clipped from V and 4 bases from J, the junction kept 5 bases outside the gene matches. The CDR3 sequence is 13 residues long. The CDR3 loop is CASTASGRETQYF. The CDR3 nucleotides are TGTGCCAGTACCGCGAGCGGGAGAGAGACCCAGTACTTC.

This clonotype was picked up many times. The chain combines TRBV11-2 with TRBJ2-5; D not resolved. This CDR3 contains 14 residues. CDR1 SGHAT and CDR2 FQNNGV come from the germline V gene. V was shortened by 0 bases and J by 5 bases, with 10 bases between the two germline ends. The CDR3, as DNA: TGTGCCAGCAGCTTAGAACTCCTCGGGGAGACCCAGTACTTC. This encodes CASSLELLGETQYF. Complete variable domain (other parts from reference TRBV11-2 and TRBJ2-5): EAGVAQSPRYKIIEKRQSVAFWCNPISGHATLYWYQQILGQGPKLLIQFQNNGVVDDSQLPKDRFSAERLKGVDSTLKIQPAKLEDSAVYLCASSLELLGETQYFGPGTRLLVL.

This chain connects TRBV5-5 to TRBJ2-3; D is uncertain. The V end was cut by 2 bases, the J end by 1 base, with 5 bases between. Germline V gene lookup returns CDR1 SGHKS and CDR2 YYEKEE (reference sequence). The CDR3 length is 13 residues. The CDR3 bases are TGTGCCAGCAGCTTTCAAGGCACAGATACGCAGTATTTT. Its protein product is CASSFQGTDTQYF.

This clonotype has more than one count but fewer than ten. V gene TRBV7-2 combines with J gene TRBJ2-1; D is unresolved. The better agreement between TRBJ2-7 and the DNA end casts doubt on the J call. The CDR3 totals 15 residues. Looked up from germline, CDR1 is SGHTA and CDR2 is FQGNSA. In nucleotides, the CDR3 is TGTGCCAGCAGCTTAGCGCCACAGTTCTCCTACGAGCAGTACTTC. Residues: CASSLAPQFSYEQYF.

A word on this clonotype: Compared with germline, one end of the junction differs, possibly owing to a read error. CDR3 sequence reads: CASSYGLAGGYSEQFF. The CDR3 DNA is TGTGCCAGCAGTTACGGGCTAGCGGGAGGCTACAGTGAGCAGTTCTTC. This chain joins TRBV6-2 or TRBV6-3 and TRBJ2-1; 11 bases are a match to TRBD2. The CDR3 runs to 16 residues. CDR1 is MNHEY, CDR2 SVGEGT, per germline.

The chain recombines TRBV20-1 with TRBJ1-1; D not certain. Deletions cut 1 base from V and 6 bases from J, with 6 bases between. Germline loops: CDR1 DFQATT, CDR2 SNEGSKA (reference sequence). This CDR3 is 11 amino acids long. The chain's CDR3 is CSARGLAEAFF. The CDR3 nucleotides are TGCAGTGCTAGAGGGCTGGCTGAAGCTTTCTTT.

This clonotype was counted at least ten times. V and J are TRBV5-4 and TRBJ2-5; D is perhaps TRBD2 (5 bases). Trimming removed 0 bases from V and 2 bases from J, with 8 bases in between. Per the germline V gene, CDR1 is SGHNT and CDR2 is YYREEE (reference sequence). This CDR3 has 14 amino acids. CDR3 nucleotide sequence: TGTGCCAGCAGCTTGGAGTCGGGACAAGAGACCCAGTACTTC. Translating it yields CASSLESGQETQYF.

The chain combines TRBV28 with TRBJ2-5, with TRBD2 matching over 9 bases. The germline gives CDR1 MDHEN, CDR2 SYDVKM. This CDR3 contains 16 residues. V shed 5 bases and J 11 bases; nucleotides not matched to a gene: 18. CDR3 sequence (DNA): TGTGCCAGCAGTCCTCCCACTAGCGGGCGAGCCTACGGGCAGTACTTC. This codes for CASSPPTSGRAYGQYF. The variable domain in full, with the rest retrieved from reference TRBV28 and TRBJ2-5, is DVKVTQSSRYLVKRTGEKVFLECVQDMDHENMFWYRQDPGLGLRLIYFSYDVKMKEKGDIPEGYSVSREKKERFSLILESASTNQTSMYLCASSPPTSGRAYGQYFGPGTRLLVL.

This clonotype was recorded a few times. V gene TRBV6-2 or TRBV6-3 combines with J gene TRBJ2-3, with D perhaps TRBD2 (6 bases). The germline V gene has CDR1 MNHEY and CDR2 SVGEGT. This CDR3 is 16 amino acids long. Trimming left V 1 base short and J 6 bases short, with 17 bases between. The CDR3 DNA sequence: TGTGCCAGCAGTTACTGGGGACTCTCAAGCGGGGATACGCAGTATTTT. This encodes CASSYWGLSSGDTQYF.

In the case of this clonotype: The conserved phenylalanine or tryptophan is not found at the CDR3 terminus, so this likely reflects a read error. The chain combines TRBV5-1 with TRBJ1-4; a possible D gene is TRBD1 (5 bases). The ends were cut back, 0 bases at V and 4 bases at J, with 13 bases in the middle. The CDR3 loop spans 16 amino acids. From germline, CDR1 is SGHRS and CDR2 YFSETQ. For the CDR3, the DNA is TGCGCCAGCAGCTTGGAACCGGGGGGTGGTAATGAAAAACTGTTTTCT. The encoded protein is CASSLEPGGGNEKLFS.

This chain links TRBV19 with TRBJ2-3; tentative D call: TRBD1 (6 bases). V lost 7 bases and J lost 2, with 13 bases in between. CDR1 is LNHDA, CDR2 SQIVND, per germline (reference sequence). The CDR3 consists of 14 residues. CDR3: CASKGRTATDTQYF. CDR3 sequence (DNA): TGTGCCAGTAAAGGAAGGACAGCCACAGATACGCAGTATTTT. Together with reference TRBV19 and TRBJ2-3, the CDR3 gives the full variable domain: DGGITQSPKYLFRKEGQNVTLSCEQNLNHDAMYWYRQDPGQGLRLIYYSQIVNDFQKGDIAEGYSVSREKKESFPLTVTSAQKNPTAFYLCASKGRTATDTQYFGPGTRLTVL.

This clonotype was seen a handful of times. The V and J genes are TRBV5-1 and TRBJ2-1; D perhaps matches TRBD2 (6 bases). The CDR3 runs to 18 residues. In germline, CDR1 is SGHRS, CDR2 YFSETQ. V dropped 4 bases and J dropped 0 bases, with 20 bases sitting between them. CDR3 nucleotide sequence: TGCGCCAGCAGCAAAAGTACCTTAGCGGATAGCTCCTACAATGAGCAGTTCTTC. It specifies CASSKSTLADSSYNEQFF.

This clonotype was found a few times. The chain employs TRBV29-1 and TRBJ2-7, with a tentative D call TRBD1 (5 bases). There are 11 residues in the CDR3. Germline V CDR1 and CDR2: SQVTM, ANQGSEA. Deletions cut 4 bases from V and 2 bases from J, with 6 bases between. Written as DNA, the CDR3 is TGCAGCGTTGTGACAGCCTACGAGCAGTACTTC. It yields the protein CSVVTAYEQYF.

This chain uses TRBV12-3 or TRBV12-4 with TRBJ2-1; D possibly uses TRBD1 or TRBD2 (9 bases each). The DNA end lines up better with TRBJ2-7; the J call may be wrong. CDR3 length: 19 residues. The DNA for the CDR3 is TGTGCCAGCAGGCGCACCACCGGGACAGGGTTAGCGGGAGTCGCCGAGCAGTACTTC. Translating gives CASRRTTGTGLAGVAEQYF.

This clonotype was picked up a small number of times. This chain joins TRBV9 and TRBJ2-7; tentatively, D is TRBD2 (6 bases). Looked up from germline, CDR1 is SGDLS and CDR2 is YYNGEE. V lost 4 bases and J 0 bases, leaving 14 bases between the germline ends. This CDR3 spans 15 amino acids. This chain's CDR3 is CASSPGGAVSYEQYF. Written as DNA, the CDR3 is TGTGCCAGCAGCCCCGGCGGGGCGGTCTCCTACGAGCAGTACTTC.